A single sample gave rise to the 22 T cell receptor beta chains below, sequenced in a study of identical twins. TCRdb re-called the 5' RACE reads with MiXCR, one entry per CDR3 protein. The sample holds about 690,000 distinct CDR3 sequences; 5.5% to 6.5% are singletons and the top ten take around 1.7%. Sequences were obtained from naive T cells sorted from blood. These receptors all stem from a man aged 18 to 35 in good health.

The chain uses TRBV11-2 and TRBJ2-5; tentatively, D is TRBD1 (6 bases). The V gene's germline CDR1 is SGHAT and CDR2 FQNNGV. This CDR3 is 16 amino acids long. With 2 bases removed from V and 3 bases from J, the gap between germline ends came to 16 bases. The chain's CDR3 is CASSLLATGKKETQYF. CDR3 nucleotides: TGTGCCAGCAGCTTACTAGCAACAGGGAAGAAAGAGACCCAGTACTTC.

Many counts were recorded for this clonotype. CDR3 coding DNA: TGTGCCAGCAGCCACTCCGGACTAGCGGGAGGCCAAAGCTCCTACAATGAGCAGTTCTTC. Its translation is CASSHSGLAGGQSSYNEQFF. V usage is TRBV12-3 or TRBV12-4 and J usage is TRBJ2-1, with 14 bases fitting TRBD2. Trimming at V came to 6 bases and at J to 0 bases, leaving 13 bases not matched to a gene. The CDR3 is made up of 20 amino acids.

V and J are TRBV11-2 and TRBJ2-7; 7 bases fit TRBD2. V trimming: 2 bases; J trimming: 3 bases; junction bases outside the gene matches: 7. This CDR3 contains 15 residues. Per germline, CDR1 SGHAT and CDR2 FQNNGV. CDR3 DNA sequence: TGTGCCAGCAGCTTACGACTAGCCGGAAACTACGAGCAGTACGTC. It specifies CASSLRLAGNYEQYV.

This chain uses TRBV7-8 with TRBJ2-3, with 7 bases aligning to TRBD2. The V gene's germline CDR1 is SGHVS and CDR2 FQNEAQ. The CDR3 totals 16 residues. Trimming cost V 5 bases and J 4 bases; bases outside gene matches: 12. The CDR3 region is CASSPKVAGHPDTQYF. CDR3 in DNA: TGTGCCAGCAGCCCCAAGGTAGCGGGCCACCCAGATACGCAGTATTTT.

This clonotype was detected many times. The chain joins TRBV29-1 to TRBJ2-5; TRBD1 is a possible D gene (6 bases). CDR3 length: 11 residues. Germline V lookup: CDR1 SQVTM, CDR2 ANQGSEA. V was clipped by 3 bases and J by 7 bases, with 9 bases between them. This CDR3 is CSVELGGTQYF. CDR3 DNA sequence: TGCAGCGTTGAGTTAGGGGGGACCCAGTACTTC.

This clonotype has more than one count but fewer than ten. The J gene is TRBJ1-5, the V gene TRBV18; 8 nucleotides align to TRBD1. Losses at the gene ends were 3 bases for V and 6 bases for J; bases not matched to a gene: 10. Germline-derived CDR1 and CDR2 are KGHSH and LQKENI. CDR3 size: 16 residues. As DNA, the CDR3 is TGTGCCAGCTCACCGCGGGCAGGGGGCGACGCTCAGCCCCAGCATTTT. Translating it yields CASSPRAGGDAQPQHF.

The chain employs TRBV11-2 and TRBJ2-1; TRBD1 matches at 11 bases. Germline V gene data show CDR1 as SGHAT and CDR2 as FQNNGV. The trim removed 3 bases at V and 8 bases at J, leaving 9 bases unmatched. The CDR3 is 16 amino acids. CDR3 nucleotide sequence: TGTGCCAGCAGCTTTTTTGGGACAGGGGGAAATCATGAGCAGTTCTTC. It yields the protein CASSFFGTGGNHEQFF.

The V call is TRBV11-2, the J call TRBJ2-3, with 9 bases matching TRBD2. The CDR3 sequence is 16 residues long. CDR1 and CDR2 (germline): SGHAT, FQNNGV. V trimming: 1 base; J trimming: 6 bases; junction bases outside the gene matches: 8. The CDR3, as DNA: TGTGCCAGCAGCTTAGGGGCGACTAGCGGTCCGGATACGCAGTATTTT. It is translated as CASSLGATSGPDTQYF.

In this sample, this clonotype turned up many times. This chain uses TRBV12-3 or TRBV12-4 with TRBJ2-3; D gene unclear. V was clipped by 6 bases and J by 6 bases, with 13 bases between them. The CDR3 covers 13 residues. CDR3 amino acids: CASRRLGWDTQYF. CDR3 sequence (DNA): TGTGCCAGCAGACGACTTGGATGGGATACGCAGTATTTT.

This clonotype appeared many times. The rearrangement uses TRBV7-9 and TRBJ2-1; the D gene is possibly TRBD2 (6 bases). V was trimmed by 7 bases and J by 4 bases, leaving 14 bases between them. This CDR3 spans 14 amino acids. Germline CDR1 SEHNR, CDR2 FQNEAQ (reference sequence). In DNA, the CDR3 is TGTGCCAGCACCTCGGGACTTGCGTACAATGAGCAGTTCTTC. This codes for CASTSGLAYNEQFF.

This clonotype was found many times. This rearrangement joins TRBV5-5 to TRBJ1-6; TRBD1 agrees at 7 bases. There are 15 residues in the CDR3. Trimming at V came to 3 bases and at J to 9 bases, leaving 9 bases not matched to a gene. Germline CDR1 is SGHKS and CDR2 is YYEKEE (reference sequence). As DNA, the CDR3 is TGTGCCAGCAGCTCCGATGGGACAGTTGGTTCACCCCTCCACTTT. Translation gives CASSSDGTVGSPLHF.

The chain joins TRBV6-4 to TRBJ2-5; weak D call: TRBD2 (6 bases). The V gene's germline CDR1 is MRHNA and CDR2 SNTAGT. The CDR3 consists of 14 residues. V was cut by 6 bases and J by 4 bases, with 15 bases left in between. This CDR3 reads CASSARKRVETQYF. The CDR3 DNA reads TGTGCCAGCAGCGCACGTAAGCGGGTAGAGACCCAGTACTTC.

There are many counts of this clonotype. The junction departs from germline at one end; a sequencing error may be responsible. This chain links TRBV7-9 with TRBJ2-2, with no clear D. This CDR3 comprises 12 residues. CDR1 is SEHNR, CDR2 FQNEAQ, per germline (reference sequence). CDR3 amino acids: CASSSPTGELFF. In DNA form, the CDR3 reads TGCGCCAGCAGCTCCCCAACTGGGGAGCTGTTTTTT.

This clonotype was picked up many times. V is TRBV7-2 and J is TRBJ2-1; the D call may be TRBD1 or TRBD2 (5 bases each). This CDR3 comprises 14 residues. Trimming removed 4 bases from V and 8 bases from J, with 15 bases in between. Per the germline V gene, CDR1 is SGHTA and CDR2 is FQGNSA. CDR3 sequence (DNA): TGTGCCAGCAGCTCGGAATGGGGGAAGGATGAGCAGTTCTTC. The encoded protein is CASSSEWGKDEQFF.

This clonotype appeared a few times. V is TRBV5-1 and J is TRBJ2-1; D not resolved. Germline-derived CDR1 and CDR2 are SGHRS and YFSETQ. The V end was cut by 7 bases, the J end by 6 bases, with 20 bases between. The CDR3 loop spans 15 amino acids. DNA for the CDR3: TGCGCCAGCGGCGATTTAGCCCCCTTTGGCAATGAGCAGTTCTTC. Residues: CASGDLAPFGNEQFF.

This clonotype was seen more than once but under ten times. The gene calls are TRBV20-1 and TRBJ2-3; 7 bases line up with TRBD1. There are 14 residues in the CDR3. V was clipped by 6 bases and J by 3 bases; unmatched bases: 9. Germline values: CDR1 DFQATT, CDR2 SNEGSKA (reference sequence). CDR3 protein: CSAVGTVFTDTQYF. CDR3 coding DNA: TGCAGTGCGGTCGGGACAGTTTTTACAGATACGCAGTATTTT.

Only a few counts were recorded for this clonotype. CDR3 coding DNA: TGTGCCAGCAGCCAAGATAATCGCGGGGTGATCCAGTACTTC. Translated: CASSQDNRGVIQYF. The gene calls are TRBV3-1 and TRBJ2-5; D might be TRBD2 (6 bases). V gave up 0 bases and J gave up 10 bases, with 15 bases separating them. Germline loops: CDR1 LGHDT, CDR2 YNNKEL (reference sequence). The CDR3 has 14 residues.

Turning to this clonotype: Being one base from a much bigger clone, this may be a read error. The chain links TRBV11-2 to TRBJ2-5, with TRBD2 matching 10 bases. CDR3 size: 17 residues. CDR1 and CDR2 (germline): SGHAT, FQNNGV. This chain's CDR3 is CVSSLLGGAGGQETQYF. The DNA for the CDR3 is TGTGTCAGCAGCTTATTAGGCGGAGCGGGAGGGCAAGAGACCCAGTACTTC.

This clonotype was observed a few times. The V and J genes are TRBV5-1 and TRBJ2-7; 11 bases are shared with TRBD2. J was trimmed by 7 bases and V by 3 bases; bases with no gene match: 9. CDR3 length: 15 residues. Germline V gives CDR1 SGHRS, CDR2 YFSETQ. In nucleotides, the CDR3 is TGCGCCAGCAGCTCAGGACTAGCGGGTGCCGTTGAGCAGTACGTC. It yields the protein CASSSGLAGAVEQYV.

The rearrangement uses TRBV15 and TRBJ2-6; D might be TRBD1 or TRBD2, each matching 5 bases. This CDR3 is 15 amino acids long. V dropped 1 base and J dropped 2 bases, with 6 bases sitting between them. Germline loops: CDR1 LNHNV, CDR2 YYDKDF (reference sequence). This CDR3 is CATSRVGAGANVLTF. For the CDR3, the DNA is TGTGCCACCAGCAGAGTGGGGGCTGGGGCCAACGTCCTGACTTTC.

This clonotype was seen ten or more times. The chain carries TRBV12-3 or TRBV12-4 and TRBJ2-1, with D unclear. The CDR3 loop spans 16 amino acids. The V gene lost 8 bases and the J gene lost 0 bases, with 17 bases spanning the gap. CDR3 sequence: CASDGGAYSSYNEQFF. The CDR3 nucleotides read TGTGCCAGCGACGGCGGAGCCTACAGCTCCTACAATGAGCAGTTCTTC.

This clonotype appeared many times. The genes are TRBV9 and TRBJ2-3; 9 nucleotides align to TRBD2. Per germline, CDR1 SGDLS and CDR2 YYNGEE. The CDR3 extends over 17 amino acids. The J segment lost 3 bases and the V segment lost 4 bases, leaving 12 bases of the junction unmatched. CDR3 sequence reads: CASSPPGLGLATDTQYF. The DNA of the CDR3 is TGTGCCAGCAGCCCCCCCGGGCTGGGACTAGCTACAGATACGCAGTATTTT.